This TCR beta chain was recovered during a study of T cells of healthy individuals. This clonotype came up many times. Germline loops: CDR1 SGHTA, CDR2 FQGNSA. V was cut by 1 base and J by 6 bases, with 6 bases left in between. The CDR3 length is 13 residues. TCRdb ran MiXCR on the 5' RACE reads and lists one entry per CDR3 protein. Of about 53,000 distinct CDR3 sequences listed, over 12% are singletons. This sequence was found in a human donor in good health. The chain uses TRBV7-2 and TRBJ2-2; unclear D gene. The DNA for the CDR3 is TGTGCCAGCAGCTTAGGGGCATCCGGGGAGCTGTTTTTT. Its protein product is CASSLGASGELFF.